The following is a T cell receptor (beta chain) sequence with its context. Authors' data handling: Counts of nucleated cells, estimated from reference gene primer amplification, were obtained. Some clones are missing from TCRdb's copy, which holds only in-frame ones; the method was immunoSEQ multiplex PCR. V, J and clone size are those of that table, while D and trimming were read from the DNA. The sample shows approximately 200,000 clones, about 90% of them seen only once. This record belongs to a study of blood T cell repertoires in COVID-19. In the study overall: The study drew acute and convalescent COVID-19 samples from the United States, Italy and Spain. PBMCs, B-cell-depleted T cells, or T cells were the source of the cDNA or gDNA that made up the material.

Germline V gene sequence: CDR1 SGHNT, CDR2 YENEEA. The length of the CDR3 is 13 residues. Trimming pared 0 bases from V and 4 bases from J, leaving 6 bases between. This chain joins TRBV11-3 and TRBJ2-5; perhaps TRBD2 as D (6 bases). The specimen was peripheral blood. This receptor was taken from a woman aged 60-70 years with acute or convalescent COVID-19. The CDR3, as DNA: TGTGCCAGCAGCTTAGAGCGGGGAGAGACCCAGTACTTC. It specifies CASSLERGETQYF.